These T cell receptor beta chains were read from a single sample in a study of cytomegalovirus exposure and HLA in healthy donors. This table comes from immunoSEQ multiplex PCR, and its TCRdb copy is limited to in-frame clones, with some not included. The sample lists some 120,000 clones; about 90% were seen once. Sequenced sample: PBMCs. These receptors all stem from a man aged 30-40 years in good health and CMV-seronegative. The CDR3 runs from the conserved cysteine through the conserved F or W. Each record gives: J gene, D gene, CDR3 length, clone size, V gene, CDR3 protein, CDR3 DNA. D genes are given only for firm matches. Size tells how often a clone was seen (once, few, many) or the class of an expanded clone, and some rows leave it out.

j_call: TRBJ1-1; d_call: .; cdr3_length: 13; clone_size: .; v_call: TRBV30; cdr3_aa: CAWSSREGTEAFF; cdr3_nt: TGTGCCTGGAGTTCCCGGGAGGGGACTGAAGCTTTCTTT
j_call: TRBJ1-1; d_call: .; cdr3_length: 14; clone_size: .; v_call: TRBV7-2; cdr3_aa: CASSLVQGRSEAFF; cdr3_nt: TGTGCCAGCAGCTTAGTACAGGGTCGGTCTGAAGCTTTCTTT
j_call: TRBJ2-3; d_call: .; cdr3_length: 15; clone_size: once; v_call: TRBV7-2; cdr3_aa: CASSFPGGPTDTQYF; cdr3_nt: TGTGCCAGCAGCTTTCCTGGGGGCCCCACAGATACGCAGTATTTT
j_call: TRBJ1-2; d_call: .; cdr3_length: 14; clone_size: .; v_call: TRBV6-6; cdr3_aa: CASTPGGGASGYTF; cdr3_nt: TGTGCCAGCACCCCTGGGGGGGGCGCGAGTGGCTACACCTTC
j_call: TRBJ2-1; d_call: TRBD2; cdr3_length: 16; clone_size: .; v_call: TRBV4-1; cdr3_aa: CASSPDSSGSHYEQFF; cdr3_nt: TGCGCCAGCAGCCCGGACTCTAGCGGGAGTCACTATGAGCAGTTCTTC
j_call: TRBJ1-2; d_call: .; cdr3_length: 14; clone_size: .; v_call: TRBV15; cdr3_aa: CATSRGRGGRGYTF; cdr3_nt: TGTGCCACCAGCAGAGGCAGGGGTGGTCGTGGCTACACCTTC
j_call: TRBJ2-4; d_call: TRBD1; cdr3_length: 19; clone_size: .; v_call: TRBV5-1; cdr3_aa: CASSSGEVRDRGAKNIQYF; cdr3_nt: TGCGCCAGCAGCTCCGGGGAGGTCCGGGACAGGGGAGCCAAAAACATTCAGTACTTC
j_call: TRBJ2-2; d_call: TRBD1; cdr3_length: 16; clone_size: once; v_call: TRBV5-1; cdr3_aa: CASSLTGGSSTGELFF; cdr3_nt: TGCGCCAGCAGCTTGACAGGGGGCTCGAGCACCGGGGAGCTGTTTTTT
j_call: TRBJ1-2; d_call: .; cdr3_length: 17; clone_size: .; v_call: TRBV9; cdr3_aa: CASSVGSGGALNYGYTF; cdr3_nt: TGTGCCAGCAGCGTAGGGTCGGGAGGCGCTTTAAACTATGGCTACACCTTC
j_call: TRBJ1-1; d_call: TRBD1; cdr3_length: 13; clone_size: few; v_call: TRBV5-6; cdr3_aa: CASRPRQGTEAFF; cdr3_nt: TGTGCCAGCAGGCCAAGACAGGGTACTGAAGCTTTCTTT
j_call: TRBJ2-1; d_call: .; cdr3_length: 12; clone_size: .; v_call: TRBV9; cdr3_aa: CASLSGDNEQFF; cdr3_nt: TGTGCCAGCCTTAGCGGAGACAATGAGCAGTTCTTC
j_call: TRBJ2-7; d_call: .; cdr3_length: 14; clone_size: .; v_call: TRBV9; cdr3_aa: CASSVGSGDNEQYF; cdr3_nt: TGTGCCAGCAGCGTAGGATCGGGGGATAACGAGCAGTACTTC
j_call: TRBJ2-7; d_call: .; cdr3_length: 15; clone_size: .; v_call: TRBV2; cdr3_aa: CASSEGRTGAYEQYF; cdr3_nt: TGTGCCAGCAGTGAAGGCCGCACCGGAGCCTACGAGCAGTACTTC
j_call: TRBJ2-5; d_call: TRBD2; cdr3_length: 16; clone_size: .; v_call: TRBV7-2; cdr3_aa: CASSSRLAGEGETQYF; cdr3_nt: TGTGCCAGCAGCTCTAGACTAGCGGGAGAGGGAGAGACCCAGTACTTC
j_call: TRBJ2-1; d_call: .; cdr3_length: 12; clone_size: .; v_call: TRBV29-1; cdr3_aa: CSVYRGGNEQFF; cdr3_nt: TGCAGCGTTTACAGGGGAGGCAATGAGCAGTTCTTC
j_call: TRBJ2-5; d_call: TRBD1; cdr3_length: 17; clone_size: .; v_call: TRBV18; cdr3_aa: CASSPRLDRGGSETQYF; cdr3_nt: TGTGCCAGCTCACCACGCTTGGACAGGGGAGGGTCGGAGACCCAGTACTTC
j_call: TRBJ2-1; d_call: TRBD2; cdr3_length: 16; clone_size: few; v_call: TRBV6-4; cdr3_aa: CASSDSPTSGPNEQFF; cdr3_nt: TGTGCCAGCAGTGACTCTCCGACTAGCGGACCCAATGAGCAGTTCTTC
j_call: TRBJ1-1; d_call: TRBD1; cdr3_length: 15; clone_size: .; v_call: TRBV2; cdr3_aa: CASSADRGPNTEAFF; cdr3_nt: TGTGCCAGCAGCGCGGACAGGGGCCCGAACACTGAAGCTTTCTTT
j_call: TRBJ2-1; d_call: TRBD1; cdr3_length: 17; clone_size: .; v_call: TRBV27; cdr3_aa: CASRPPPGQEFYNEQFF; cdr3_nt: TGTGCCAGCAGACCTCCCCCGGGACAGGAGTTCTACAATGAGCAGTTCTTC
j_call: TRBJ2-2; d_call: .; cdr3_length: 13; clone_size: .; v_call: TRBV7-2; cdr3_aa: CASSLPGSGELFF; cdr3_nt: TGTGCCAGCAGCTTACCAGGGTCCGGGGAGCTGTTTTTT
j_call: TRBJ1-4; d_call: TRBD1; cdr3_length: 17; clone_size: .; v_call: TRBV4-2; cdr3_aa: CASSHQQETQGDEKLFF; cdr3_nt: TGTGCCAGCAGCCACCAACAAGAAACGCAGGGGGATGAAAAACTGTTTTTT
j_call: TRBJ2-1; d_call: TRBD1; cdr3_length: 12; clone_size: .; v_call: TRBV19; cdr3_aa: CASSTGGYEQFF; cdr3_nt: TGTGCCAGTAGTACAGGGGGCTATGAGCAGTTCTTC
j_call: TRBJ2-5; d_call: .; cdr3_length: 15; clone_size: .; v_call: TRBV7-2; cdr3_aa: CASSSPRESRRNQYF; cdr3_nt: TGTGCCAGCAGCTCTCCCCGGGAGTCCCGCCGAAACCAGTACTTC
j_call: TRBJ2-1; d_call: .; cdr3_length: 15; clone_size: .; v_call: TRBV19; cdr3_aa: CASSRPVAGSDEQFF; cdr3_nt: TGTGCCAGTAGTCGCCCCGTGGCGGGATCTGATGAGCAGTTCTTC
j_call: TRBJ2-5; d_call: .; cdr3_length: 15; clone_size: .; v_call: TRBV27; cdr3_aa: CASSLSLDSQETQYF; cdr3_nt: TGTGCCAGCAGTTTATCGTTGGACTCCCAAGAGACCCAGTACTTC
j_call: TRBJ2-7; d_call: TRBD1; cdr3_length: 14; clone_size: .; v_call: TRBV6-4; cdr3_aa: CASSVQTGHYEQYF; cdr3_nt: TGTGCCAGCAGTGTCCAGACAGGGCACTACGAGCAGTACTTC
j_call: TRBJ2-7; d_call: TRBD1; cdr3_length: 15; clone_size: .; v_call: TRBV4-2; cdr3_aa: CASSQERQGVNEQYF; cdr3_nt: TGTGCCAGCAGCCAAGAGAGACAGGGGGTCAACGAGCAGTACTTC
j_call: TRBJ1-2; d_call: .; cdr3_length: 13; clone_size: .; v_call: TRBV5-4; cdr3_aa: CASSLRESTGYTF; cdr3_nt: TGTGCCAGCAGCTTGAGGGAGTCTACTGGCTACACCTTC
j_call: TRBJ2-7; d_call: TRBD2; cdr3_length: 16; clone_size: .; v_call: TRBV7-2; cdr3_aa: CASSLVGLGAGYEQYF; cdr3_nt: TGTGCCAGCAGCTTAGTTGGACTAGGAGCGGGATACGAGCAGTACTTC
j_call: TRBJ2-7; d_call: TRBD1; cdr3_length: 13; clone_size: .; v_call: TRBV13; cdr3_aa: CAFRDRDVGEQYF; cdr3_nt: TGTGCCTTCCGGGACAGGGATGTTGGCGAGCAGTACTTC
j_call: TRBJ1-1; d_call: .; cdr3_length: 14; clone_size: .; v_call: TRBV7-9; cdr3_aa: CASSLVSSNTEAFF; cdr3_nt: TGTGCCAGCAGCTTAGTTTCCTCGAACACTGAAGCTTTCTTT
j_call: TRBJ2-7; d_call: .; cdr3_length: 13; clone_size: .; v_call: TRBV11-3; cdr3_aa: CASSLGSMYEQYF; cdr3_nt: TGTGCCAGCAGCTTAGGTAGTATGTACGAGCAGTACTTC
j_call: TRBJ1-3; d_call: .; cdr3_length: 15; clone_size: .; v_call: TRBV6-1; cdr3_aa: CASTLTQASGNTIYF; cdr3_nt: TGTGCCAGCACGTTAACACAGGCCTCTGGAAACACCATATATTTT
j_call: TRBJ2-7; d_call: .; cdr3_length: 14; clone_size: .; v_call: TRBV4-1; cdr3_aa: CASSQSVTPYEQYF; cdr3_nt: TGCGCCAGCAGCCAATCAGTCACCCCCTACGAGCAGTACTTC
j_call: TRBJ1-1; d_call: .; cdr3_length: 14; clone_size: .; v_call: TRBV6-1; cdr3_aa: CASSDYKVNTEAFF; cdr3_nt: TGTGCCAGCAGTGATTACAAAGTGAACACTGAAGCTTTCTTT
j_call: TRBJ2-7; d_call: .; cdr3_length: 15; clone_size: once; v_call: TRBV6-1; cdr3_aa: CASSGGWSGWYEQYF; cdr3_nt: TGTGCCAGCAGTGGAGGCTGGAGTGGGTGGTACGAGCAGTACTTC
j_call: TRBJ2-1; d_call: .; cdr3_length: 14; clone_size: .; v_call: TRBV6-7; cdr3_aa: CASSYWSFRGEQFF; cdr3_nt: TGTGCCAGCAGTTACTGGAGCTTCAGGGGCGAGCAGTTCTTC
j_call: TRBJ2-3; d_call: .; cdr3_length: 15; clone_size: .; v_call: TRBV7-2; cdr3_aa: CASSLQASDTDTQYF; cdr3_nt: TGTGCCAGCAGCTTACAGGCTAGCGATACAGATACGCAGTATTTT
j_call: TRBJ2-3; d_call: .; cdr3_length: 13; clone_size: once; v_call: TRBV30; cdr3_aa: CAWSRGTGDTQYF; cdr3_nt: TGTGCCTGGAGTAGGGGAACGGGAGATACGCAGTATTTT
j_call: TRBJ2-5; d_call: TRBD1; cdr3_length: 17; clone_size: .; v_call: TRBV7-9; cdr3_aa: CASSLITGGQIQETQYF; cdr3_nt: TGTGCCAGCAGCTTAATCACAGGGGGCCAAATTCAAGAGACCCAGTACTTC
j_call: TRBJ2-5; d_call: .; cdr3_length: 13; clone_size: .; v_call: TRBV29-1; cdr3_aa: CSVVLDSQETQYF; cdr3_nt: TGCAGCGTTGTTCTGGACAGCCAAGAGACCCAGTACTTC
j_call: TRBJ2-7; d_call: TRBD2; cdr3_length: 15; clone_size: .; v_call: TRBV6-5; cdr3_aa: CASSSPSGLASEQYF; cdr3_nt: TGTGCCAGCAGTTCTCCCTCGGGACTAGCTAGCGAGCAGTACTTC
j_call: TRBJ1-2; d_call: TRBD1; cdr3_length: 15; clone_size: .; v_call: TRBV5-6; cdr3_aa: CASSLVGQGVFGYTF; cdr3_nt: TGTGCCAGCAGCTTGGTGGGACAGGGGGTGTTTGGCTACACCTTC
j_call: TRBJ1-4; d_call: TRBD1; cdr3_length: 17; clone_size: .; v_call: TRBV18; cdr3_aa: CASSSTGGLVTNEKLFF; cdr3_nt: TGTGCCAGCTCATCGACAGGGGGATTAGTAACTAATGAAAAACTGTTTTTT
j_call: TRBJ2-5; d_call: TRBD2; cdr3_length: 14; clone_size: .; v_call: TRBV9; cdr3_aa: CASSPLMGGETQYF; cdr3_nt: TGTGCCAGCAGCCCCCTGATGGGGGGGGAGACCCAGTACTTC
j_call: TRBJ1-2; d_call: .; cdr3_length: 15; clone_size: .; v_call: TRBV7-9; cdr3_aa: CASSLLELDPYGYTF; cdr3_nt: TGTGCCAGCAGCTTACTCGAACTAGACCCCTATGGCTACACCTTC
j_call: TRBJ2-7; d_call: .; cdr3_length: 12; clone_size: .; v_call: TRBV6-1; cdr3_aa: CASMGRSYEQYF; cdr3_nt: TGTGCCAGCATGGGCCGCTCCTACGAGCAGTACTTC
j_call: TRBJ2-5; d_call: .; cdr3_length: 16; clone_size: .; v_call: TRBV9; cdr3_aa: CASSVAFWGEQETQYF; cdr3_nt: TGTGCCAGCAGCGTAGCCTTTTGGGGGGAACAAGAGACCCAGTACTTC
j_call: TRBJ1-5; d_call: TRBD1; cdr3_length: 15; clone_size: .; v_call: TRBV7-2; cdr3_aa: CASRETGTVNQPQHF; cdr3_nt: TGTGCCAGCAGGGAAACCGGGACAGTAAATCAGCCCCAGCATTTT